The subject of this entry is one T cell receptor (beta chain). Its antigen is unidentified. This record belongs to a study of shared clonotypes between healthy human individuals. Terminally differentiated effector memory CD45RA+ cells were excluded from the naive CD8 cells, which were CD45RO-negative and positively selected for CCR7. Overall study results and limits: An expected dependence of interdonor clonotype sharing on sequencing depth was noted.

Produced via immunoSEQ multiplex PCR; TCRdb's table is partial and in-frame only. Found here are roughly 2.1 million clones, around 93% of them singletons; the top ten hold over 1.5%. The germline gives CDR1 SGDLS, CDR2 YYNGEE. This CDR3 spans 13 amino acids. V dropped 0 bases and J dropped 7 bases, with 11 bases sitting between them. The sequence derives from a man aged 18 to 29 in good health. Some clones in this sample may be carry-over from other donors' samples. This chain joins TRBV9 and TRBJ2-7, with D hard to call. The sample comprised naive CD8+ T cells from PBMCs. The DNA of the CDR3 is TGTGCCAGCAGCGTAGATCACGCGGATGAGCAGTACTTC. This translates into CASSVDHADEQYF.